One TCR beta chain is described in this entry. What it binds is not known. The source of the sample is a study of T-cell memory formation after mild COVID-19. Study-wide results and caveats: A balance of CD4 and CD8 characterized clones contracting day 15 to 85, whereas later expanders leaned CD4+.

TCRdb reprocessed the 5' RACE reads with MiXCR, giving one entry per CDR3 protein. The sample holds 150,000 to 200,000 distinct CDR3 sequences, around 15% seen once. V dropped 9 bases and J dropped 5; count of bases not matched to a gene: 14. The germline CDR1 and CDR2 sequences are LNHDA and SQIVND (reference sequence). The CDR3 has 16 residues. The V and J genes are TRBV19 and TRBJ2-2, with 8 bases that match TRBD2. This receptor was obtained from an adult woman who had mild COVID-19 (a few samples of this study predate the infection). Cell type and time point are not known. Specimen: PBMCs or a T cell subset sorted from them (not recorded which). CDR3 DNA: TGTGCCAGGGGGCGGAGCGGGAGTTTTCAAACCGGGGAGCTGTTTTTT. This translates into CARGRSGSFQTGELFF.